These 5 T cell receptor beta chains share one sample of origin, sequenced in a study of T cell changes during pregnancy in multiple sclerosis. Produced via immunoSEQ multiplex PCR; TCRdb's table is partial and in-frame only. The table lists about 80,000 clones, 85% to 95% of them singletons. This material consisted of peripheral blood, taken after pregnancy. These receptors came from a female donor in good health, enrolled as a control in a pregnancy study.

This clone was detected many times. The chain couples TRBV6-1 to TRBJ2-6; D call uncertain. V was clipped by 2 bases and J by 0 bases, with 5 bases between them. Looked up from germline, CDR1 is MNHNS and CDR2 is SASEGT. The CDR3 sequence is 15 residues long. The CDR3 coding sequence is TGTGCCAGCAGTGAATACTCCTCTGGGGCCAACGTCCTGACTTTC. Translation: CASSEYSSGANVLTF.

The V gene is TRBV6-1, the J gene TRBJ2-5, with 7 bases lining up with TRBD1. The trim removed 9 bases at V and 3 bases at J, leaving 7 bases unmatched. The CDR3 has 13 amino acids. The germline V gene encodes CDR1 MNHNS and CDR2 SASEGT. DNA for the CDR3: TGTGCCAGTGGGGACAGTACTGAAGAGACCCAGTACTTC. Encoded protein: CASGDSTEETQYF.

The CDR3 DNA is TGCGCCAGCAGCCACTCGCCACTCGACATTACTCAGCCCCAGCATTTT. Translated: CASSHSPLDITQPQHF. This rearrangement joins TRBV4-1 to TRBJ1-5; D unresolved. The germline V and J ends were trimmed by 3 bases and 6 bases, with 18 bases remaining between them. The CDR3 is 16 amino acids. CDR1 MGHRA and CDR2 YSYEKL come from the germline V gene.

This sequence joins TRBV2 and TRBJ1-2; the D gene is possibly TRBD1 (6 bases). V lost 3 bases, J lost 6 bases, and 11 bases lay in between. Per germline, CDR1 SNHLY and CDR2 FYNNEI. The CDR3 loop spans 13 amino acids. The CDR3 region is CASSDYRAHGYTF. The CDR3, as DNA: TGTGCCAGCAGTGATTACAGGGCGCATGGCTACACCTTC.

The chain is built from TRBV7-2 and TRBJ2-3, with D possibly matching TRBD2 (5 bases). The V gene's germline CDR1 is SGHTA and CDR2 FQGNSA. Trimming pared 1 base from V and 0 bases from J, leaving 14 bases between. The CDR3 contains 17 residues. In nucleotides, the CDR3 is TGTGCCAGCAGCTTAGGATTAGGCGGGTCTAGCACAGATACGCAGTATTTT. This encodes CASSLGLGGSSTDTQYF.